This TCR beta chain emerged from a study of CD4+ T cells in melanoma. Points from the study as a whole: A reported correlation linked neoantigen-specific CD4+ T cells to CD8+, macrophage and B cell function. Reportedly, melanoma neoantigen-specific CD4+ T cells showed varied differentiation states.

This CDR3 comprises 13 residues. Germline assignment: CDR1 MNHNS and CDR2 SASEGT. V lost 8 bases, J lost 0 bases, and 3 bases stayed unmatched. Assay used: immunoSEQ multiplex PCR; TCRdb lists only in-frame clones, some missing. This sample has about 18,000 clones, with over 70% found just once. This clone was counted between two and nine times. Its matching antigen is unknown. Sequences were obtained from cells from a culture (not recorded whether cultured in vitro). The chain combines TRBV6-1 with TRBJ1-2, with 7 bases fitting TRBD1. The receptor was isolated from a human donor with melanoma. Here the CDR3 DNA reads TGTGCCAGCCCGGGACAGTCTAACTATGGCTACACCTTC. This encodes CASPGQSNYGYTF.